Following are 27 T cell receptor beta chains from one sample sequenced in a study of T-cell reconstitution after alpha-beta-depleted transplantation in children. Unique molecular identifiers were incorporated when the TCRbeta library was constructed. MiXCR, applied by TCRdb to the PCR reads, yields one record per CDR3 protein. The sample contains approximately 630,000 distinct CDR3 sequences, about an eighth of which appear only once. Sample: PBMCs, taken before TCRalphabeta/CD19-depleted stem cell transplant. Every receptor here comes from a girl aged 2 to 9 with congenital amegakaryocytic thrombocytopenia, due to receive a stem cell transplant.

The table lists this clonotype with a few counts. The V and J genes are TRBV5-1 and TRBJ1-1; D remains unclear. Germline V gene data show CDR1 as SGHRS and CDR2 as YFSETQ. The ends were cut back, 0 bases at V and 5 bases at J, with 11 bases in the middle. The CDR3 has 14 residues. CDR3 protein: CASSLAARGTEAFF. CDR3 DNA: TGCGCCAGCAGCTTGGCCGCCAGAGGGACTGAAGCTTTCTTT.

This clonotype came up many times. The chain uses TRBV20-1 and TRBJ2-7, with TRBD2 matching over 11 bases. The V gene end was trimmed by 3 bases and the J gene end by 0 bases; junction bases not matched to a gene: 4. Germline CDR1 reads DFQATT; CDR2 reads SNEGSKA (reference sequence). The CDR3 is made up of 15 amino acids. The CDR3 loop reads CSARGTSGGSYEQYF. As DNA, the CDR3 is TGCAGTGCTAGGGGAACTAGCGGGGGCTCCTACGAGCAGTACTTC.

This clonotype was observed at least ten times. The CDR3 is CASSLQSFTGELFF. The CDR3 DNA sequence: TGTGCCAGCAGCTTGCAGTCATTCACCGGGGAGCTGTTTTTT. The chain recombines TRBV5-6 with TRBJ2-2; D is undetermined. Trimming removed 1 base from V and 4 bases from J, with 8 bases in between. Germline loops: CDR1 SGHDT, CDR2 YYEEEE. The CDR3 loop spans 14 amino acids.

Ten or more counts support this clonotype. In DNA, the CDR3 is TGTGCCAGCAGTCCCAGAAGGACCGATAATTCACCCCTCCACTTT. Translation: CASSPRRTDNSPLHF. The V and J genes are TRBV12-3 or TRBV12-4 and TRBJ1-6; unclear D gene. V shed 5 bases and J shed 5 bases, with 13 bases lying between them. The CDR3 is 15 residues long.

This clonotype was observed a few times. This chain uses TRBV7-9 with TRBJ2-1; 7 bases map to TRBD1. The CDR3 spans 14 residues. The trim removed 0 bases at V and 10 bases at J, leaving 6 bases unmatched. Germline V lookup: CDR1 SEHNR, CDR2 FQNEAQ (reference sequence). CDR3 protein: CASSLARQGNEQFF. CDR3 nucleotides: TGTGCCAGCAGCTTAGCTCGACAGGGAAACGAGCAGTTCTTC.

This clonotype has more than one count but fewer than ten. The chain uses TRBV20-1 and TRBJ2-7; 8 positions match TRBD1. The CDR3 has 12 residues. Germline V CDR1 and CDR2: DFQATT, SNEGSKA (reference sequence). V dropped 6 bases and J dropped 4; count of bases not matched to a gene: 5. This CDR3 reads CSAQGDSYEQYF. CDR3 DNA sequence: TGCAGTGCACAGGGGGACTCATACGAGCAGTACTTC.

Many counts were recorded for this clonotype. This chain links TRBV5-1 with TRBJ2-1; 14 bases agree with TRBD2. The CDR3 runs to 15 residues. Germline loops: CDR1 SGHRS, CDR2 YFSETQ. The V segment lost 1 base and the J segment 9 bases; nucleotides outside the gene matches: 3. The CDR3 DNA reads TGCGCCAGCAGCTTGTCTGGACTAGCGGGAGGTGAGCAGTTCTTC. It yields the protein CASSLSGLAGGEQFF. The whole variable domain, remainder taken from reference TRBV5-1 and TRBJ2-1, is KAGVTQTPRYLIKTRGQQVTLSCSPISGHRSVSWYQQTPGQGLQFLFEYFSETQRNKGNFPGRFSGRQFSNSRSEMNVSTLELGDSALYLCASSLSGLAGGEQFFGPGTRLTVL.

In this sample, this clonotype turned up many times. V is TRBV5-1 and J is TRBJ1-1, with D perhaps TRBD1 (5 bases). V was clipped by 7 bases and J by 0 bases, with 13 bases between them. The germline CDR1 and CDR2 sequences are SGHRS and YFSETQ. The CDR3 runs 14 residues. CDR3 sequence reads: CASEDGGMNTEAFF. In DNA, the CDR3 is TGCGCCAGCGAGGATGGGGGAATGAACACTGAAGCTTTCTTT.

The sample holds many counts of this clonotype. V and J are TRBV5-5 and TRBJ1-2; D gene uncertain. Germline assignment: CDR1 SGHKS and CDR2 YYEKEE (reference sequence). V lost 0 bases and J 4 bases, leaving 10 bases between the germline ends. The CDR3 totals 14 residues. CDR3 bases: TGTGCCAGCAGCTTGGGTTTAAGCATCTATGGCTACACCTTC. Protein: CASSLGLSIYGYTF.

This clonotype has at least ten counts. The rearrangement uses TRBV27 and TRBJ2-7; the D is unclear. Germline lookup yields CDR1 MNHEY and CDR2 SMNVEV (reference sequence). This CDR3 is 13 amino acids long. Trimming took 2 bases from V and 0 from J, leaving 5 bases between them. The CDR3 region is CASSLTNSYEQYF. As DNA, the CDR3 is TGTGCCAGCAGTTTAACTAACTCCTACGAGCAGTACTTC.

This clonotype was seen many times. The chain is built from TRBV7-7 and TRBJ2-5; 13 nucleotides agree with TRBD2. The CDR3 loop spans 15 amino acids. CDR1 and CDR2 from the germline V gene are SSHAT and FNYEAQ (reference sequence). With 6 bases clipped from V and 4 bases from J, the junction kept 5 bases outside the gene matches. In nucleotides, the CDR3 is TGTGCCAGCAGTCTAGGGACTAGCGGGATAGAGACCCAGTACTTC. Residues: CASSLGTSGIETQYF.

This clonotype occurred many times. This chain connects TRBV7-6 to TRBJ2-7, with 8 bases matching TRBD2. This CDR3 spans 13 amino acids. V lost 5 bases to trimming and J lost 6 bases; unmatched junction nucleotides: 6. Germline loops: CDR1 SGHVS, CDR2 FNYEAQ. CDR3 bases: TGTGCCAGCAGCGCAAGCGGGAGAGCCGAGCAGTACTTC. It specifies CASSASGRAEQYF. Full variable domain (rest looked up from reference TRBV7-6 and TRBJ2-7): GAGVSQSPRYKVTKRGQDVALRCDPISGHVSLYWYRQALGQGPEFLTYFNYEAQQDKSGLPNDRFSAERPEGSISTLTIQRTEQRDSAMYRCASSASGRAEQYFGPGTRLTVT.

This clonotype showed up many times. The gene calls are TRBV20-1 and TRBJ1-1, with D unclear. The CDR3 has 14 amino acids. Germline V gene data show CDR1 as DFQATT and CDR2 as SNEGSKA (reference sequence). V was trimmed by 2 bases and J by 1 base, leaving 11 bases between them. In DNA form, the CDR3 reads TGCAGTGCTAGATCCCCCAAGGGGAACACTGAAGCTTTCTTT. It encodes CSARSPKGNTEAFF.

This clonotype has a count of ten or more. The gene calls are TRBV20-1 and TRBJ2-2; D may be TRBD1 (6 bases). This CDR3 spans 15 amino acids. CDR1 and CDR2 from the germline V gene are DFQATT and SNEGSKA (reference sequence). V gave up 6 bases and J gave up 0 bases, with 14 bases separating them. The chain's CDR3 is CSAPRQDANTGELFF. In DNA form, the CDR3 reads TGCAGTGCCCCCCGACAGGACGCGAACACCGGGGAGCTGTTTTTT.

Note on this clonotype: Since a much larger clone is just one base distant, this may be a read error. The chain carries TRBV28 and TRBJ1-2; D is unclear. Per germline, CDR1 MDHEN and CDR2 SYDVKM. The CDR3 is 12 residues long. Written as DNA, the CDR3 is TGTGCCAGCGGTTTGGTTCACTATGGCTACACCTTC. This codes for CASGLVHYGYTF.

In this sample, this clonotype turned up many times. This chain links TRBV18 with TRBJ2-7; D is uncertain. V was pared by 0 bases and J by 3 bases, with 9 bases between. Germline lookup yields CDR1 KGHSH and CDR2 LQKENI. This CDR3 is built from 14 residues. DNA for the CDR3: TGTGCCAGCTCACCACCGTTATCGGGCTACGAGCAGTACTTC. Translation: CASSPPLSGYEQYF.

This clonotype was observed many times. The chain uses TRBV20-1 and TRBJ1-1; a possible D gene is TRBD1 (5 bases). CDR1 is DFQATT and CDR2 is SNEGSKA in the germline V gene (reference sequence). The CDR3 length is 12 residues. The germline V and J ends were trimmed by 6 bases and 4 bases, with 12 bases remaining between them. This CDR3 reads CSAEGPSTEAFF. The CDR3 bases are TGCAGTGCCGAGGGGCCCAGCACTGAAGCTTTCTTT.

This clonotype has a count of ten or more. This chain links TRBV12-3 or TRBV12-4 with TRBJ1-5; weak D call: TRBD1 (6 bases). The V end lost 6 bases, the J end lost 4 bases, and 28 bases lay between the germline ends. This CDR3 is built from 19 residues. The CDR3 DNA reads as TGTGCCAGCAGCCGGAGTGTAGGGGGAATAGGGACCATAAATCAGCCCCAGCATTTT. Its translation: CASSRSVGGIGTINQPQHF.

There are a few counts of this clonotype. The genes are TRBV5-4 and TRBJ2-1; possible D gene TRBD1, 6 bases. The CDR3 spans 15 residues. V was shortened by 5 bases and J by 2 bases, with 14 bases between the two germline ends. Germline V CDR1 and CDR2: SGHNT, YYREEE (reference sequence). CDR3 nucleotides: TGTGCCAGCAGAAGGGGGTCACCTCCCTACAATGAGCAGTTCTTC. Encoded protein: CASRRGSPPYNEQFF.

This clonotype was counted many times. The CDR3 reads CASSSGATHNEQFF. The CDR3, as DNA: TGTGCCAGCAGTTCCGGGGCCACCCATAATGAGCAGTTCTTC. The gene calls are TRBV12-3 or TRBV12-4 and TRBJ2-1; either TRBD1 or TRBD2 may fit D (5 bases each). This CDR3 has 14 amino acids. V lost 4 bases and J lost 7, with 14 bases in between.

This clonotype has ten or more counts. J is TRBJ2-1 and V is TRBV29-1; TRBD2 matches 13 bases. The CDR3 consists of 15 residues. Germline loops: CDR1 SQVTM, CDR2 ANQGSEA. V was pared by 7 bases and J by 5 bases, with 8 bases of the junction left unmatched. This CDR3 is CSGKTSGRSDNEQFF. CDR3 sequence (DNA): TGCAGCGGTAAGACTAGCGGGAGGAGTGACAATGAGCAGTTCTTC.

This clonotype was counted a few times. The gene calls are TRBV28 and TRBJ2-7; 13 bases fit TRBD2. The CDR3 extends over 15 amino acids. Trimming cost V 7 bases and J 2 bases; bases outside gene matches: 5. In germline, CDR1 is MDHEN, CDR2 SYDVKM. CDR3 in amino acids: CASTPGLAGTYEQYF. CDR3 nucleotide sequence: TGTGCCAGCACACCGGGACTAGCGGGAACCTACGAGCAGTACTTC. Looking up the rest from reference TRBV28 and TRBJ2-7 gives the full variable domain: DVKVTQSSRYLVKRTGEKVFLECVQDMDHENMFWYRQDPGLGLRLIYFSYDVKMKEKGDIPEGYSVSREKKERFSLILESASTNQTSMYLCASTPGLAGTYEQYFGPGTRLTVT.

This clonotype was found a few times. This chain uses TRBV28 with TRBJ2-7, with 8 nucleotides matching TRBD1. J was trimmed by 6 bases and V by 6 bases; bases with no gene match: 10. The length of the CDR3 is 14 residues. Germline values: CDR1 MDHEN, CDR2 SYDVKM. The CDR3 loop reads CASRVDRGNGEQYF. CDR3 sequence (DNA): TGTGCCAGCAGAGTCGACAGGGGCAACGGCGAGCAGTACTTC.

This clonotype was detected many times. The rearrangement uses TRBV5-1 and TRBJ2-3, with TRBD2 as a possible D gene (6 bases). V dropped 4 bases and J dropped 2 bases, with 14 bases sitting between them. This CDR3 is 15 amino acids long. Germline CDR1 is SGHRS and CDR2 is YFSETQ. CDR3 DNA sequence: TGCGCCAGCAGCCCGCGGGGAGCGTACACAGATACGCAGTATTTT. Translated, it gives CASSPRGAYTDTQYF.

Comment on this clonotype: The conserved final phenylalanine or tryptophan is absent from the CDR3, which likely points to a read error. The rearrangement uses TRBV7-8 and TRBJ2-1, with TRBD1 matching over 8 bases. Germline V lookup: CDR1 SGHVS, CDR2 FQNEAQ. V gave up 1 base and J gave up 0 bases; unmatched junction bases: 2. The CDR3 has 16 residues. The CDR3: CASSLGGQGSYNEQFS. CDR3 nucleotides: TGTGCCAGCAGCTTAGGAGGACAGGGCTCCTACAATGAGCAGTTCTCC.

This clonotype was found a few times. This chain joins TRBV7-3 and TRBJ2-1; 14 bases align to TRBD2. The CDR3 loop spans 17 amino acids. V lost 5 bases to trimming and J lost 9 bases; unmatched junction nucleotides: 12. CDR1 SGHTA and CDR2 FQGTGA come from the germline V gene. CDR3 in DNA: TGTGCCAGCAGCCCGGTAAAGGGACTAGCGGGAGCCAGTGAGCAGTTCTTC. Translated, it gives CASSPVKGLAGASEQFF.

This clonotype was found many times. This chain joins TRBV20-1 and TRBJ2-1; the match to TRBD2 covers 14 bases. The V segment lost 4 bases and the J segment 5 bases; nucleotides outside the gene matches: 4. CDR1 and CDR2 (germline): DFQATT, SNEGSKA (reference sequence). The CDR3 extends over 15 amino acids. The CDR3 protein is CSAIVTSGRDNEQFF. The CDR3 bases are TGCAGTGCTATAGTGACTAGCGGGAGGGACAATGAGCAGTTCTTC.